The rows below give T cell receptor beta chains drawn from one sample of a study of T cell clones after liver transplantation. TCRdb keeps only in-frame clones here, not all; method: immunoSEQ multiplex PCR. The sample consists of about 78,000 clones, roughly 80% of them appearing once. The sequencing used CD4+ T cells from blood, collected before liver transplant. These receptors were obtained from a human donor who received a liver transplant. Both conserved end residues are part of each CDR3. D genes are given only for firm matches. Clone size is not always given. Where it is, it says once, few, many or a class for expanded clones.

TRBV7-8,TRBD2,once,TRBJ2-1,CASSETSGIYNEQFF,TGTGCCAGCAGCGAAACTAGCGGTATTTACAATGAGCAGTTCTTC
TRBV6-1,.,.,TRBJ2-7,CASSKEGAGTYEQYF,TGTGCCAGCTCGAAGGAGGGGGCGGGGACCTACGAGCAGTACTTC
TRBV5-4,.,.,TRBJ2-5,CASSSRGRETQYF,TGTGCCAGCAGCTCCAGGGGTAGAGAGACCCAGTACTTC
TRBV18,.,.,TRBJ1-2,CASSQSPRPNYGYTF,TGTGCCAGCTCCCAGAGCCCCCGGCCTAACTATGGCTACACCTTC
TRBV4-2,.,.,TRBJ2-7,CASSQDLEREQYF,TGTGCCAGCAGCCAAGACCTCGAGCGGGAGCAGTACTTC
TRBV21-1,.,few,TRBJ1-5,CASDYRGSNQPQHF,TGTGCCAGCGACTACAGGGGTAGCAATCAGCCCCAGCATTTT
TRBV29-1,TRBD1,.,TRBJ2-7,CSVEVPGQIYEQYF,TGCAGCGTTGAAGTACCGGGACAGATTTACGAGCAGTACTTC
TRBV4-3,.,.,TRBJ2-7,CASSPNRFYEQYF,TGCGCCAGCAGCCCTAACAGATTCTACGAGCAGTACTTC
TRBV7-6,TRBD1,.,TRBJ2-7,CASSRETGGSEQYF,TGTGCCAGCAGCCGAGAGACAGGGGGCAGTGAGCAGTACTTC
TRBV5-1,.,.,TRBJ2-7,CASSAGHREVGEQYF,TGCGCCAGCAGCGCGGGGCACAGGGAAGTTGGCGAGCAGTACTTC